This TCR beta chain was retrieved from a study of OX40 agonist ivuxolimab in advanced cancers. About the study: Averaging around 60 years in age, with a range of roughly 20 to 90, the cohort was approximately 84% male. Prior checkpoint blockade (anti-PD-1, anti-PD-L1 or anti-CTLA-4) was permitted; roughly 40% had it. Study-level points and caveats: Averaging showed that CD8+ T cells had more expanded clones than CD4+ did. Both CD4+ and CD8+ T cell populations in blood had undergone clonal expansion by week 6 at 0.1 to 3.0 mg/kg.

Repertoires were generated with immunoSEQ multiplex PCR, while TCRdb's copy carries only in-frame clones and drops some. The sample shows over 10,000 clones, 80% to 95% of them seen only once. A note on this clone: The antigen remains unidentified.

There are 13 residues in the CDR3. Per the germline V gene, CDR1 is MNHEY and CDR2 is SVGAGI. Trimming took 6 bases from V and 5 from J, leaving 13 bases between them. The sequencing here drew on CD4+ or CD8+ T cells sorted from blood, taken in a trial of the OX40 agonist ivuxolimab. The chain employs TRBV6-5 and TRBJ1-1; D possibly corresponds to TRBD1 (6 bases). The TCR comes from an adult with an advanced solid tumor such as melanoma, head and neck, liver or kidney cancer. The CDR3 reads CASSTGRATEAFF. Here the CDR3 DNA reads TGTGCCAGCAGCACAGGGAGGGCTACTGAAGCTTTCTTT.